This T cell receptor beta chain originates from a study of human T cells and chemical hapten exposure. Germline V gives CDR1 LGHDT, CDR2 YNNKEL (reference sequence). The V and J ends lost 1 base and 4 bases, in that order; junction bases with no gene match: 3. The CDR3 spans 14 residues. Specified time point: patch test 1, 2 weeks after DPC sensitization. Treatment denoted: therapeutic diphenylcyclopropenone sensitization with weekly scalp DPC. TCRdb re-analysed the RACE reads in MiXCR, keeping a single row per CDR3 protein. The sample carries just over 80,000 distinct CDR3 sequences, roughly a tenth recorded once. A few counts support this clonotype.

The sequencing used whole blood, collected in connection with sensitization to the hapten diphenylcyclopropenone (DPC). This receptor was taken from a woman in her forties or fifties with alopecia areata. Some clones in this sample may be carry-over from other donors' samples. The chain couples TRBV3-1 to TRBJ1-2; 7 bases are shared with TRBD1. The CDR3 region has the DNA TGTGCCAGCAGCCAAGCCGGGACAGTCTATGGCTACACCTTC. Translating gives CASSQAGTVYGYTF.